One and the same sample provided the 28 T cell receptor beta chains below, sequenced in a study of regulatory T cells in long-lasting Graves disease. With iRepertoire HTBI primers and Arm-PCR of CDR3 regions, TCR beta libraries were built. TCRdb passed the multiplex PCR reads through MiXCR, listing each CDR3 protein once. The data hold about 460,000 distinct CDR3 sequences, with approximately 14% observed a single time. The time point: newly diagnosed GD, antithyroid drugs for less than 3 months. Making the TCR library involved RNA that had been extracted from PBMCs. These same records also appear under a second study, on T cells in Graves' hyperthyroidism and ophthalmopathy.

The sequenced sample was peripheral blood mononuclear cells (PBMCs), obtained at new diagnosis, from a patient treated with antithyroid drugs. These receptors were obtained from a woman in her 50s with Graves disease.

This clonotype was counted only a few times. The chain links TRBV3-1 to TRBJ2-2; unclear D gene. V gave up 0 bases and J gave up 6 bases, with 11 bases separating them. In germline, CDR1 is LGHDT, CDR2 YNNKEL (reference sequence). The CDR3 covers 15 residues. CDR3 residues: CASSQDLMSAGELFF. The CDR3 nucleotides read TGTGCCAGCAGCCAAGATCTAATGAGCGCCGGGGAGCTGTTTTTT. Full variable domain (rest looked up from reference TRBV3-1 and TRBJ2-2): DTAVSQTPKYLVTQMGNDKSIKCEQNLGHDTMYWYKQDSKKFLKIMFSYNNKELIINETVPNRFSPKSPDKAHLNLHINSLELGDSAVYFCASSQDLMSAGELFFGEGSRLTVL.

The rearrangement links TRBV5-1 to TRBJ1-2, with 11 bases lining up with TRBD1. The trim removed 5 bases at V and 4 bases at J, leaving 4 bases unmatched. Germline V lookup: CDR1 SGHRS, CDR2 YFSETQ. The CDR3 totals 14 residues. The DNA of the CDR3 is TGCGCCAGCAGATCGGGACAGGGGGGCTATGGCTACACCTTC. Encoded protein: CASRSGQGGYGYTF.

This clonotype turned up a few times. The chain carries TRBV13 and TRBJ2-5; TRBD2 aligns across 11 bases. CDR1 and CDR2 (germline): PRHDT, FYEKMQ (reference sequence). J was trimmed by 0 bases and V by 5 bases; bases with no gene match: 8. The CDR3 length is 17 residues. The CDR3: CASSPGTSGAYQETQYF. CDR3 in DNA: TGTGCCAGCAGCCCAGGGACTAGCGGAGCGTACCAAGAGACCCAGTACTTC.

V is TRBV7-9 and J is TRBJ2-2; the D gene is possibly TRBD2 (5 bases). CDR1 and CDR2 from the germline V gene are SEHNR and FQNEAQ (reference sequence). The CDR3 covers 15 residues. V lost 6 bases to trimming and J lost 6 bases, with 17 bases between them. CDR3 protein: CASRSHSGGSGELFF. The CDR3 DNA is TGTGCCAGCAGATCACATTCCGGAGGATCCGGGGAGCTGTTTTTT.

This clonotype was recorded many times. This chain connects TRBV2 to TRBJ2-7; 7 nucleotides agree with TRBD1. Germline V gives CDR1 SNHLY, CDR2 FYNNEI. The J segment lost 0 bases and the V segment lost 4 bases, leaving 9 bases of the junction unmatched. There are 16 residues in the CDR3. The CDR3 DNA is TGTGCCAGCAGTGTTCTACGACAGGGCAGCTCCTACGAGCAGTACTTC. Encoded protein: CASSVLRQGSSYEQYF.

This clonotype was detected ten times or more. The rearrangement joins TRBV6-1 to TRBJ1-1; D is unclear. Germline V gives CDR1 MNHNS, CDR2 SASEGT. The CDR3 is 14 residues long. Trimming left V 6 bases short and J 0 bases short, with 11 bases between. The CDR3 loop reads CASRTGYMNTEAFF. For the CDR3, the DNA is TGTGCCAGCAGGACGGGATACATGAACACTGAAGCTTTCTTT.

This clonotype was picked up many times. The chain carries TRBV30 and TRBJ1-1, with TRBD1 identical over 8 bases. Losses at the gene ends were 0 bases for V and 3 bases for J; bases not matched to a gene: 0. Germline V gene sequence: CDR1 GTSNPN, CDR2 SVGIG (reference sequence). This CDR3 has 13 amino acids. CDR3 coding DNA: TGTGCCTGGAGTGTACAGGGGGACACTGAAGCTTTCTTT. Protein sequence: CAWSVQGDTEAFF.

This clonotype was counted between two and nine times. The chain uses TRBV5-4 and TRBJ2-1, with a tentative D call TRBD2 (6 bases). This CDR3 region has 17 residues. CDR1 is SGHNT and CDR2 is YYREEE in the germline V gene (reference sequence). The V end was cut by 1 base, the J end by 8 bases, with 22 bases between. The CDR3 DNA sequence: TGTGCCAGCAGCTTGAGCCCACCTTTCGGAGGGTACGATGAGCAGTTCTTC. It encodes CASSLSPPFGGYDEQFF.

V usage is TRBV6-5 and J usage is TRBJ2-3; D not resolved. The germline V gene encodes CDR1 MNHEY and CDR2 SVGAGI. V lost 2 bases and J 2 bases, leaving 8 bases between the germline ends. The CDR3 totals 14 residues. The CDR3, as DNA: TGTGCCAGCAGTTACGCCAAGGCCACAGATACGCAGTATTTT. Translated, it gives CASSYAKATDTQYF.

In its sample, this clonotype was seen many times. The chain has TRBV28 and TRBJ2-1; D unclear. The CDR3 runs 14 residues. Trimming took 11 bases from V and 0 from J, leaving 14 bases between them. Germline V gene lookup returns CDR1 MDHEN and CDR2 SYDVKM. CDR3 sequence: CALGLVGSYNEQFF. The CDR3 nucleotides are TGTGCCTTGGGCCTGGTTGGCTCCTACAATGAGCAGTTCTTC.

This clonotype was seen repeatedly, ten times or more. CDR3 sequence reads: CASSQDSLGYNEQFF. The CDR3 DNA sequence: TGTGCCAGCAGCCAAGATAGTTTAGGGTACAATGAGCAGTTCTTC. This rearrangement joins TRBV3-1 to TRBJ2-1; no clear D. This CDR3 region has 15 residues. The germline V gene encodes CDR1 LGHDT and CDR2 YNNKEL (reference sequence). The V and J ends lost 0 bases and 4 bases respectively, with 10 bases between them.

On this clonotype: A read error is likely, as this CDR3 ends without the conserved phenylalanine or tryptophan. J is TRBJ2-3 and V is TRBV5-1; possibly TRBD2 for D (6 bases). Trimming shortened V by 2 bases and J by 0 bases, and 13 bases separated the two germline ends. The CDR3 is 16 amino acids. CDR1 is SGHRS, CDR2 YFSETQ, per germline. The CDR3 DNA is TGCGCCAGCAGCTTTGTCGGCAGCGGGAGCACAGATACGCAGTATCTT. Its translation is CASSFVGSGSTDTQYL.

This sequence joins TRBV5-4 and TRBJ1-4, with D possibly matching TRBD1 (6 bases). V lost 4 bases, J lost 2 bases, and 15 bases lay in between. This CDR3 is 16 amino acids long. Germline V CDR1 and CDR2: SGHNT, YYREEE (reference sequence). In DNA, the CDR3 is TGTGCCAGCAGCCCGGGACACCAGGATACTAATGAAAAACTGTTTTTT. It encodes CASSPGHQDTNEKLFF.

This clonotype was seen repeatedly, ten times or more. V is TRBV19 and J is TRBJ2-2; TRBD2 agrees at 7 bases. Germline CDR1 and CDR2: LNHDA and SQIVND (reference sequence). This CDR3 region has 15 residues. The junction had 10 bases not matched to a gene; V was cut back by 7 bases and J by 5 bases. This CDR3 is CASISPGGFTGELFF. The CDR3 DNA follows: TGTGCCAGTATTTCTCCGGGGGGTTTTACCGGGGAGCTGTTTTTT.

A remark on this clonotype: With a much larger clone just one base away, this may be a read error. This chain connects TRBV29-1 to TRBJ2-7; 14 bases align to TRBD2. The V segment lost 5 bases and the J segment 7 bases; nucleotides outside the gene matches: 10. CDR3 length: 15 residues. CDR1 SQVTM and CDR2 ANQGSEA come from the germline V gene. CDR3 loop: CSVRGTSGRQYEQYF. CDR3 nucleotide sequence: TGCAGCGTTCGCGGGACTAGCGGGAGACAGTATGAGCAGTACTTC.

With respect to this clonotype: This sequence may be a read error, since a much larger clone differs from it by one base. The chain joins TRBV6-1 to TRBJ2-2; 7 bases line up with TRBD1. CDR1 and CDR2 (germline): MNHNS, SASEGT. This CDR3 is 14 amino acids long. V gave up 6 bases and J gave up 1 base; unmatched junction bases: 2. The CDR3 loop is CASSRTGNTGELFF. CDR3 sequence (DNA): TGTGCCAGCAGCAGGACAGGGAACACCGGGGAGCTGTTTTTT.

The chain carries TRBV7-9 and TRBJ2-7; 10 positions agree with TRBD1. The germline V gene encodes CDR1 SEHNR and CDR2 FQNEAQ (reference sequence). CDR3 length: 15 amino acids. V lost 3 bases and J lost 6; bases outside the gene matches: 8. CDR3 sequence: CASSFGTGVSGEQYF. The CDR3 region has the DNA TGTGCCAGCAGCTTCGGGACAGGGGTATCGGGCGAGCAGTACTTC.

The chain employs TRBV29-1 and TRBJ2-7, with D possibly matching TRBD1 (6 bases). The CDR3 runs 14 residues. V lost 5 bases and J 1 base, leaving 15 bases between the germline ends. Germline assignment: CDR1 SQVTM and CDR2 ANQGSEA. DNA of the CDR3: TGCAGCGTTAGTGAGGGGGAGATTTCCTACGAGCAGTACTTC. This sequence encodes CSVSEGEISYEQYF.

The J gene is TRBJ1-6, the V gene TRBV7-9; D gene ambiguous. Trimming pared 2 bases from V and 7 bases from J, leaving 6 bases between. This CDR3 has 13 amino acids. In germline, CDR1 is SEHNR, CDR2 FQNEAQ (reference sequence). The CDR3 DNA sequence: TGTGCCAGCAGCTTAACACAGAATTCACCCCTCCACTTT. This sequence encodes CASSLTQNSPLHF.

This clonotype was picked up a small number of times. The chain combines TRBV27 with TRBJ2-1, with TRBD1 identical over 7 bases. Germline assignment: CDR1 MNHEY and CDR2 SMNVEV (reference sequence). This CDR3 spans 14 amino acids. V dropped 5 bases and J dropped 9; count of bases not matched to a gene: 10. Written as DNA, the CDR3 is TGTGCCAGCAGTGGGGATACAGGGGTGGTTGAGCAGTTCTTC. Translating it yields CASSGDTGVVEQFF.

This clonotype was counted many times. The V call is TRBV5-1, the J call TRBJ1-1; D gene uncertain. Between the trimmed V and J ends, which lost 4 bases and 0 bases, there was a span of 13 bases. The CDR3 runs 15 residues. Germline loops: CDR1 SGHRS, CDR2 YFSETQ. CDR3: CASSPRMGVNTEAFF. DNA for the CDR3: TGCGCCAGCAGCCCTCGAATGGGAGTGAACACTGAAGCTTTCTTT.

This clonotype has a handful of counts. V usage is TRBV10-2 and J usage is TRBJ2-3; 8 bases are shared with TRBD2. The CDR3 is 14 amino acids. V lost 7 bases, J lost 3 bases, and 6 bases stayed unmatched. Germline values: CDR1 WSHSY, CDR2 SAAADI. Written as DNA, the CDR3 is TGCGCCAGCAAGAGCGGGAGTTCGACAGATACGCAGTATTTT. It specifies CASKSGSSTDTQYF.

This clonotype occurred a few times. The rearrangement uses TRBV30 and TRBJ2-1; no firm D call. The CDR3 runs to 12 residues. Germline loops: CDR1 GTSNPN, CDR2 SVGIG (reference sequence). Trimming cost V 5 bases and J 7 bases, with 12 bases left between them. The CDR3: CAWAPAWNEQFF. The CDR3 nucleotides read TGTGCCTGGGCCCCTGCGTGGAATGAGCAGTTCTTC.

This clonotype was seen ten or more times. CDR3 nucleotides: TGCGCCAGCAGCTTTACGGGGGCGGATACTGAAGCTTTCTTT. This gives the protein CASSFTGADTEAFF. V is TRBV5-1 and J is TRBJ1-1, with D tentatively TRBD1 (6 bases). The germline CDR1 and CDR2 sequences are SGHRS and YFSETQ. The V end lost 2 bases, the J end lost 5 bases, and 13 bases lay between the germline ends. The CDR3 loop spans 14 amino acids.

This clonotype was recorded at least ten times. The CDR3 here is CASRGAGGASYEQYF. The CDR3 nucleotides read TGTGCCAGCAGAGGGGCCGGGGGGGCTTCCTACGAGCAGTACTTC. The chain is built from TRBV2 and TRBJ2-7; 8 nucleotides align to TRBD2. Germline assignment: CDR1 SNHLY and CDR2 FYNNEI. Trimming took 6 bases from V and 1 from J; bases not matched to a gene: 8. This CDR3 comprises 15 residues.

This clonotype was picked up many times. This chain joins TRBV5-1 and TRBJ1-1, with D possibly matching TRBD1 (6 bases). Trimming cost V 0 bases and J 3 bases, with 12 bases left between them. Germline lookup yields CDR1 SGHRS and CDR2 YFSETQ. This CDR3 comprises 15 residues. This CDR3 is CASSLAGTPDTEAFF. The DNA for the CDR3 is TGCGCCAGCAGCTTGGCCGGGACACCAGACACTGAAGCTTTCTTT.

This clonotype has at least ten counts. The chain has TRBV9 and TRBJ2-1; 7 bases fit TRBD2. With V trimmed by 4 bases and J by 5 bases, 6 bases remained unmatched. Germline lookup yields CDR1 SGDLS and CDR2 YYNGEE. The CDR3 extends over 14 amino acids. DNA for the CDR3: TGTGCCAGCAGCATAACTAGCGTAAACAATGAGCAGTTCTTC. This codes for CASSITSVNNEQFF.

This clonotype was seen ten or more times. This chain joins TRBV27 and TRBJ2-2, with D hard to call. V lost 5 bases to trimming and J lost 2 bases, with 15 bases between them. CDR1 is MNHEY and CDR2 is SMNVEV in the germline V gene (reference sequence). This CDR3 has 16 residues. The CDR3 DNA sequence: TGTGCCAGCAGTCCCGGTTGGCTGCGCAACACCGGGGAGCTGTTTTTT. Protein product: CASSPGWLRNTGELFF.